These 5 T cell receptor beta chains came from one sample sequenced in a study of blood T cell repertoires in COVID-19 (dated by TCRdb to 2018 to 2021). Receptor amplification or capture employed the immunoSEQ multiplex PCR assay. In TCRdb, the immuneACCESS table is reduced to in-frame sequences with V and J assigned. These tables do not hold every clone; where another copy was compared, an unresolved V gene accounts for under half, and the others remain unexplained. The sample table records 250,000 to 350,000 clones; approximately 88% of these occur just once. The ten largest clones add up to over 1.3% of the sample. The sample taken for sequencing was peripheral blood. These receptors came from a human donor with COVID-19, enrolled during active disease. The donor label of this sample is uncertain.

This rearrangement joins TRBV5-1 to TRBJ2-4; D gene unclear. The germline gives CDR1 SGHRS, CDR2 YFSETQ. The CDR3 runs to 14 residues. Trimming removed 4 bases from V and 7 bases from J, with 15 bases in between. The CDR3 DNA follows: TGCGCCAGCAGCCTCGAGGTGACGTCCAACATTCAGTACTTC. Protein product: CASSLEVTSNIQYF.

The chain employs TRBV12-3 or TRBV12-4 and TRBJ2-7; D not resolved. CDR3 size: 12 residues. V was shortened by 3 bases and J by 7 bases, with 10 bases between the two germline ends. CDR3 in amino acids: CASSFSTGEQYF. The CDR3 DNA follows: TGTGCCAGCAGTTTTTCTACGGGTGAGCAGTACTTC.

This clone appeared once. The chain has TRBV5-1 and TRBJ1-4; the D gene is possibly TRBD1 (5 bases). CDR3 length: 16 residues. The germline V and J ends were trimmed by 0 bases and 6 bases, with 15 bases remaining between them. Looked up from germline, CDR1 is SGHRS and CDR2 is YFSETQ. CDR3 sequence: CASSLASQGPDEKLFF. In DNA form, the CDR3 reads TGCGCCAGCAGCTTGGCCTCGCAGGGTCCCGATGAAAAACTGTTTTTT.

The chain carries TRBV9 and TRBJ2-6; 9 bases line up with TRBD1. The V segment lost 3 bases and the J segment 4 bases; nucleotides outside the gene matches: 8. CDR3 length: 17 amino acids. Germline CDR1 reads SGDLS; CDR2 reads YYNGEE. CDR3 protein: CASSDGTGMRGANVLTF. The CDR3 DNA is TGTGCCAGCAGCGACGGGACAGGGATGAGAGGGGCCAACGTCCTGACTTTC. Looking up the rest from reference TRBV9 and TRBJ2-6 gives the full variable domain: DSGVTQTPKHLITATGQRVTLRCSPRSGDLSVYWYQQSLDQGLQFLIQYYNGEERAKGNILERFSAQQFPDLHSELNLSSLELGDSALYFCASSDGTGMRGANVLTFGAGSRLTVL.

V and J are TRBV6-5 and TRBJ2-7, with D possibly being TRBD1 (7 bases). This CDR3 has 15 residues. Germline CDR1 is MNHEY and CDR2 is SVGAGI. V dropped 4 bases and J dropped 3 bases, with 16 bases sitting between them. The CDR3 nucleotides read TGTGCCAGCAGTTTTGCGGGACAGAGTTTCTACGAGCAGTACTTC. Translating gives CASSFAGQSFYEQYF.